The next 32 T cell receptor beta chains were all read from a single sample in a study of T-cell memory formation after mild COVID-19. TCRdb passed the 5' RACE reads through MiXCR, listing each CDR3 protein once. The sample consists of approximately 570,000 distinct CDR3 sequences, around 17% of them appearing once. Sequencing was performed on PBMCs or a T cell subset sorted from them (not recorded which). These receptors were taken from an adult woman who had mild COVID-19 (a few samples of this study predate the infection). Cell type and time point are not known.

The V call is TRBV10-2, the J call TRBJ2-2; a weak D match, TRBD1 (6 bases). CDR3 length: 12 residues. Germline V gene sequence: CDR1 WSHSY, CDR2 SAAADI. The germline V and J ends were trimmed by 6 bases and 7 bases, with 9 bases remaining between them. The CDR3 region is CASRYRVGELFF. CDR3 DNA: TGCGCCAGCAGATACAGGGTCGGGGAGCTGTTTTTT.

The V call is TRBV29-1, the J call TRBJ2-2; D remains unclear. Per germline, CDR1 SQVTM and CDR2 ANQGSEA. This CDR3 contains 13 residues. V was shortened by 7 bases and J by 6 bases, with 15 bases between the two germline ends. The chain's CDR3 is CSGAPRVPGELFF. Written as DNA, the CDR3 is TGCAGCGGGGCCCCCCGTGTACCCGGGGAGCTGTTTTTT.

This clonotype was seen only a few times. The rearrangement uses TRBV5-1 and TRBJ2-7; D gene unclear. Germline CDR1 and CDR2: SGHRS and YFSETQ. This CDR3 region has 13 residues. Trimming removed 3 bases at V and 2 bases at J, with 9 bases between. The CDR3 DNA is TGCGCCAGCAGCTCCCCGGCGGCCTACGAGCAGTACTTC. Its translation: CASSSPAAYEQYF.

This clonotype was counted between two and nine times. CDR3: CASSYPLQASEQYF. Here the CDR3 DNA reads TGTGCCAGCAGTTACCCCCTTCAAGCCTCCGAGCAGTACTTC. The chain couples TRBV6-2 or TRBV6-3 to TRBJ2-7; unclear D gene. CDR1 is MNHEY and CDR2 is SVGEGT in the germline V gene. CDR3 length equals 14 residues. V was shortened by 2 bases and J by 6 bases, with 14 bases between the two germline ends.

This clonotype appeared once. The chain combines TRBV6-4 with TRBJ2-2, with unresolved D. The CDR3 covers 13 residues. Trimming took 0 bases from V and 6 from J, leaving 5 bases between them. The germline V gene encodes CDR1 MRHNA and CDR2 SNTAGT. CDR3 in DNA: TGTGCCAGCAGTGACTCCCCTCCCGGGGAGCTGTTTTTT. Protein product: CASSDSPPGELFF.

The chain combines TRBV5-5 with TRBJ2-2; D is undetermined. Trimming took 1 base from V and 6 from J, leaving 13 bases between them. The CDR3 is made up of 15 amino acids. Germline V gene lookup returns CDR1 SGHKS and CDR2 YYEKEE (reference sequence). In DNA form, the CDR3 reads TGTGCCAGCAGCTTGTCCGTATCGGGCGCCGGGGAGCTGTTTTTT. Its protein is CASSLSVSGAGELFF. The variable domain in full, with the rest retrieved from reference TRBV5-5 and TRBJ2-2, is DAGVTQSPTHLIKTRGQQVTLRCSPISGHKSVSWYQQVLGQGPQFIFQYYEKEERGRGNFPDRFSARQFPNYSSELNVNALLLGDSALYLCASSLSVSGAGELFFGEGSRLTVL.

This clonotype was seen at least ten times. The chain couples TRBV20-1 to TRBJ1-2; no definite D call. The CDR3 spans 9 residues. The germline CDR1 and CDR2 sequences are DFQATT and SNEGSKA (reference sequence). Deletions cut 0 bases from V and 7 bases from J, with 0 bases between. In DNA, the CDR3 is TGCAGTGCTAGAGATGGCTACACCTTC. Residues: CSARDGYTF.

The rearrangement uses TRBV20-1 and TRBJ2-7, with TRBD2 as a possible D gene (5 bases). Germline CDR1 is DFQATT and CDR2 is SNEGSKA (reference sequence). Trimming shortened V by 5 bases and J by 2 bases, and 19 bases separated the two germline ends. This CDR3 region has 15 residues. The CDR3, as DNA: TGCAGTGCTTTGACCCGGCGGGCCGGCGCCTACGAGCAGTACTTC. Translation: CSALTRRAGAYEQYF.

The gene calls are TRBV6-6 and TRBJ1-5; D remains ambiguous. This CDR3 contains 14 residues. In germline, CDR1 is MNHNY, CDR2 SVGAGI (reference sequence). Trimming removed 6 bases at V and 6 bases at J, with 15 bases between. The chain's CDR3 is CASRRDTGGQPQHF. The DNA for the CDR3 is TGTGCCAGCAGGAGGGATACGGGCGGTCAGCCCCAGCATTTT.

V usage is TRBV11-2 and J usage is TRBJ2-7, with 9 bases identical to TRBD2. The CDR3 covers 16 residues. The germline gives CDR1 SGHAT, CDR2 FQNNGV. With 8 bases clipped from V and 0 bases from J, the junction kept 11 bases outside the gene matches. Here the CDR3 DNA reads TGTGCCAGCGGGCACCGAAGCGGGGGGAGCTCCTACGAGCAGTACTTC. Protein: CASGHRSGGSSYEQYF.

This clonotype was detected a few times. V and J are TRBV7-9 and TRBJ2-2; 7 bases match TRBD2. Germline lookup yields CDR1 SEHNR and CDR2 FQNEAQ (reference sequence). J lost 6 bases, V lost 5 bases, and 15 bases had no gene match. CDR3 length equals 17 residues. CDR3 coding DNA: TGTGCCAGCAGCCTAGTGGGGACGCGGGAGTCGGCCGGGGAGCTGTTTTTT. This codes for CASSLVGTRESAGELFF.

This clonotype appeared a few times. The chain links TRBV15 to TRBJ2-1; 12 bases fit TRBD2. The V gene's germline CDR1 is LNHNV and CDR2 YYDKDF (reference sequence). V shed 2 bases, J shed 7 bases, and the junction held 6 bases outside the gene matches. This CDR3 region has 16 residues. CDR3 DNA sequence: TGTGCCACCAGCAGAATACTAGCGGGGGGTGTGAATGAGCAGTTCTTC. It translates to CATSRILAGGVNEQFF.

This clonotype has ten or more counts. The gene calls are TRBV12-3 or TRBV12-4 and TRBJ2-4; no reliable D call. The CDR3 has 15 amino acids. With 7 bases removed from V and 0 bases from J, the gap between germline ends came to 13 bases. CDR3 residues: CASTSRVLAKNIQYF. In nucleotides, the CDR3 is TGTGCCAGCACCTCCCGGGTCCTAGCCAAAAACATTCAGTACTTC.

Only a few counts were recorded for this clonotype. V is TRBV12-3 or TRBV12-4 and J is TRBJ2-5; D uncertain. The CDR3 extends over 13 amino acids. V lost 2 bases and J lost 10, with 14 bases in between. The CDR3 protein is CASSLRTTVDQYF. For the CDR3, the DNA is TGTGCCAGCAGTTTACGAACCACGGTAGACCAGTACTTC.

The table lists this clonotype with a few counts. This chain links TRBV2 with TRBJ1-6, with D hard to call. Germline CDR1 is SNHLY and CDR2 is FYNNEI. V was trimmed by 2 bases and J by 11 bases, leaving 16 bases between them. The CDR3 covers 15 residues. The CDR3 reads CASSERRLLLAPLHF. CDR3 nucleotides: TGTGCCAGCAGTGAAAGGCGACTCCTTCTGGCACCCCTCCACTTT.

The CDR3 spells CATSGTGQANSYEQYF. In nucleotides, the CDR3 is TGTGCCACCAGCGGTACGGGACAGGCTAACTCCTACGAGCAGTACTTC. The chain uses TRBV24-1 and TRBJ2-7, with 8 bases fitting TRBD1. V gave up 7 bases and J gave up 0 bases; unmatched junction bases: 10. Per the germline V gene, CDR1 is KGHDR and CDR2 is SFDVKD. The CDR3 consists of 16 residues.

This clonotype was counted only a few times. This chain joins TRBV12-3 or TRBV12-4 and TRBJ2-1; 9 positions match TRBD1. V lost 4 bases and J lost 8; bases outside the gene matches: 6. The CDR3 is 14 amino acids. The CDR3 DNA sequence: TGTGCCAGCAGTTCGGGAACAGGGGGCTATGAGCAGTTCTTC. Translated, it gives CASSSGTGGYEQFF.

CDR3 in DNA: TGTGCCAGCAGCCAAGGCGTAATGAACACTGAAGCTTTCTTT. This sequence encodes CASSQGVMNTEAFF. The chain recombines TRBV3-1 with TRBJ1-1; D is uncertain. CDR3 length equals 14 residues. Germline loops: CDR1 LGHDT, CDR2 YNNKEL (reference sequence). Trimming shortened V by 1 base and J by 0 bases, and 6 bases separated the two germline ends.

This clonotype was detected a few times. V and J are TRBV19 and TRBJ2-5, with 9 bases aligning to TRBD1. J gave up 6 bases and V 5 bases, and 13 bases lay outside the gene matches. Germline CDR1 and CDR2: LNHDA and SQIVND (reference sequence). The CDR3 contains 16 residues. CDR3 DNA: TGTGCCAGTAGTGATGCACCGCACAGGGGGCGAAAGACCCAGTACTTC. This encodes CASSDAPHRGRKTQYF. The full variable domain, completed using reference TRBV19 and TRBJ2-5, is DGGITQSPKYLFRKEGQNVTLSCEQNLNHDAMYWYRQDPGQGLRLIYYSQIVNDFQKGDIAEGYSVSREKKESFPLTVTSAQKNPTAFYLCASSDAPHRGRKTQYFGPGTRLLVL.

This sequence joins TRBV29-1 and TRBJ2-7, with TRBD1 matching over 9 bases. There are 16 residues in the CDR3. Germline V gene data show CDR1 as SQVTM and CDR2 as ANQGSEA. Unmatched junction bases numbered 16, after V lost 3 bases and J lost 7 bases. The DNA for the CDR3 is TGCAGCGTTGATTGGCCTTCCACCGGGACAGGGTTTGAGCAGTACTTC. It codes for CSVDWPSTGTGFEQYF.

In its sample, this clonotype was seen a few times. This sequence joins TRBV11-3 and TRBJ2-5; D is perhaps TRBD1 (6 bases). V was shortened by 1 base and J by 2 bases, with 14 bases between the two germline ends. CDR3 length: 16 amino acids. Germline V gene data show CDR1 as SGHNT and CDR2 as YENEEA. The CDR3 DNA follows: TGTGCCAGCAGCTTAGGGGGGCCGGACCTACAAGAGACCCAGTACTTC. Encoded protein: CASSLGGPDLQETQYF.

This sequence joins TRBV2 and TRBJ2-1; possible D gene TRBD2, 5 bases. This CDR3 contains 15 residues. Germline-derived CDR1 and CDR2 are SNHLY and FYNNEI. V was shortened by 8 bases and J by 7 bases, with 21 bases between the two germline ends. The CDR3 loop is CASLLLERFANEQFF. The DNA of the CDR3 is TGTGCCAGCTTACTACTAGAGCGGTTCGCGAATGAGCAGTTCTTC.

The rearrangement links TRBV6-2 or TRBV6-3 to TRBJ2-2, with 8 bases fitting TRBD2. This CDR3 has 15 amino acids. V dropped 6 bases and J dropped 6; count of bases not matched to a gene: 9. Germline lookup yields CDR1 MNHEY and CDR2 SVGEGT. The CDR3 DNA follows: TGTGCCAGCAGGCGCAGCGGGAGAAGGGCCGGGGAGCTGTTTTTT. Protein: CASRRSGRRAGELFF.

V usage is TRBV19 and J usage is TRBJ2-3, with D maybe TRBD1 (5 bases). Per germline, CDR1 LNHDA and CDR2 SQIVND (reference sequence). The CDR3 loop spans 13 amino acids. The V end was cut by 7 bases, the J end by 3 bases, with 11 bases between. CDR3 region: CASMAGWTDTQYF. CDR3 in DNA: TGTGCCAGTATGGCAGGGTGGACAGATACGCAGTATTTT.

The rearrangement links TRBV5-1 to TRBJ1-1; D perhaps matches TRBD1 (6 bases). V lost 0 bases and J lost 4, with 19 bases in between. The CDR3 is made up of 17 amino acids. Looked up from germline, CDR1 is SGHRS and CDR2 is YFSETQ. The CDR3 region has the DNA TGCGCCAGCAGCTTGGGAAAATCCACAGGGAAAGGCACTGAAGCTTTCTTT. Translating gives CASSLGKSTGKGTEAFF.

The genes are TRBV15 and TRBJ1-5, with D perhaps TRBD1 (5 bases). CDR3 length: 15 residues. V dropped 0 bases and J dropped 11 bases, with 17 bases sitting between them. CDR1 and CDR2 from the germline V gene are LNHNV and YYDKDF (reference sequence). CDR3 DNA sequence: TGTGCCACCAGCAGAGATTTTGGGACCCGTAGGACCCAGCATTTT. Its protein product is CATSRDFGTRRTQHF.

The table lists this clonotype with a few counts. The gene calls are TRBV7-3 and TRBJ2-7, with a possible D match to TRBD2 (6 bases). V was pared by 4 bases and J by 5 bases, with 15 bases between. Germline CDR1 reads SGHTA; CDR2 reads FQGTGA. The CDR3 is 14 residues long. The CDR3 DNA is TGTGCCAGCAGCTCCGCCGGGGGTTCCAACGAGCAGTACTTC. This gives the protein CASSSAGGSNEQYF.

J is TRBJ1-3 and V is TRBV29-1, with unresolved D. Germline CDR1 SQVTM, CDR2 ANQGSEA. The CDR3 sequence is 13 residues long. The V gene lost 0 bases and the J gene lost 4 bases, with 7 bases spanning the gap. The CDR3 sequence is CSVEEASGNTIYF. The CDR3 DNA reads as TGCAGCGTTGAAGAAGCTAGCGGAAACACCATATATTTT.

This clonotype was counted between two and nine times. This chain links TRBV12-3 or TRBV12-4 with TRBJ2-3; 9 nucleotides agree with TRBD1. The CDR3 runs 16 residues. Trimming cost V 7 bases and J 3 bases; bases outside gene matches: 11. The CDR3 protein is CASIEGGTGLTDTQYF. CDR3 sequence (DNA): TGTGCCAGCATTGAAGGCGGGACAGGGCTAACAGATACGCAGTATTTT.

This clonotype was counted a few times. The chain couples TRBV28 to TRBJ2-1, with 10 bases that match TRBD2. Per the germline V gene, CDR1 is MDHEN and CDR2 is SYDVKM. V shed 4 bases and J 12 bases; nucleotides not matched to a gene: 12. The CDR3 is made up of 15 amino acids. The CDR3 reads CASSSSPSGSMVQFF. The CDR3 region has the DNA TGTGCCAGCAGTTCCTCTCCTAGCGGGAGTATGGTGCAGTTCTTC. Supplemented by reference TRBV28 and TRBJ2-1, the full variable domain reads DVKVTQSSRYLVKRTGEKVFLECVQDMDHENMFWYRQDPGLGLRLIYFSYDVKMKEKGDIPEGYSVSREKKERFSLILESASTNQTSMYLCASSSSPSGSMVQFFGPGTRLTVL.

The CDR3 DNA sequence: TGTGCCAGCAGCCAAGACACTCGAGGACATGAGCAGTTCTTC. This encodes CASSQDTRGHEQFF. V is TRBV3-1 and J is TRBJ2-1; D gene ambiguous. The V end was cut by 0 bases, the J end by 8 bases, with 11 bases between. This CDR3 is built from 14 residues. CDR1 LGHDT and CDR2 YNNKEL come from the germline V gene (reference sequence).

This clonotype was seen more than once but under ten times. The chain couples TRBV2 to TRBJ2-5; 14 bases are shared with TRBD2. CDR1 and CDR2 from the germline V gene are SNHLY and FYNNEI. The V segment lost 7 bases and the J segment 3 bases; nucleotides outside the gene matches: 4. The CDR3 totals 15 residues. This chain's CDR3 is CASNPGLAGEETQYF. The CDR3 DNA reads as TGTGCCAGCAACCCGGGACTAGCGGGAGAAGAGACCCAGTACTTC.